This T cell receptor (beta chain) was retrieved from a study of T cell responses to AZD1222 COVID-19 vaccine. Study details: Pooling was applied to second doses at about 4 or about 12 weeks. Study outcomes and limitations: Recipients of two AZD1222 doses showed rising Spike-specific TCR breadth and depth. The study identified only six AZD1222 recipients as seropositive at baseline.

The V gene's germline CDR1 is LNHDA and CDR2 SQIVND (reference sequence). CDR3 length: 18 amino acids. V was clipped by 1 base and J by 0 bases; unmatched bases: 9. To note about this clone: Its specificity is unknown.

Some clones are missing from TCRdb's copy, which holds only in-frame ones; the method was immunoSEQ multiplex PCR. Of about 130,000 clones in the sample, over 75% were seen once. This TCR came from an adult in good health. The chain couples TRBV19 to TRBJ2-3, with 8 bases fitting TRBD1. Here the sequenced sample was peripheral blood, taken on day 0 of AZD1222 vaccination. In DNA form, the CDR3 reads TGTGCCAGTAGTATAGGATTCCAGGGGGCACCGAGCACAGATACGCAGTATTTT. Its protein product is CASSIGFQGAPSTDTQYF.